Listed below are T cell receptor beta chains from one sample, sequenced in a study of T-cell memory formation after mild COVID-19. TCRdb called the 5' RACE reads again in MiXCR, with one record for every CDR3 protein. The sample records roughly 200,000 distinct CDR3 sequences, about a sixth being singletons. Sequenced sample: PBMCs or a T cell subset sorted from them (not recorded which). These receptors all come from an adult woman who had mild COVID-19 (a few samples of this study predate the infection). Cell type and time point are not known. The CDR3 runs from the conserved cysteine through the conserved F or W. D genes are given only for firm matches.

v_call	j_call	d_call	cdr3_length	cdr3_aa
TRBV6-5	TRBJ2-3	-	12	CASSYPPSTQYF
TRBV7-9	TRBJ2-5	TRBD1	16	CASSSAWDRGQETQYF
TRBV12-3/TRBV12-4	TRBJ2-7	TRBD2	14	CASSLAGGTYEQYF
TRBV5-1	TRBJ2-1	TRBD2	15	CASSLAQTSGSEQFF
TRBV9	TRBJ1-2	-	13	CASSVGTHYGYTF
TRBV20-1	TRBJ1-1	-	16	CSARDGGRYSNTEAFF
TRBV3-1	TRBJ2-2	-	18	CASSPAGWGAGNTGELFF
TRBV30	TRBJ2-1	-	12	CAWTQGLAEQFF
TRBV7-7	TRBJ2-1	TRBD2	15	CASSQGLAGVREQFF
TRBV2	TRBJ1-4	-	15	CASSDIGIGGEKLFF
TRBV20-1	TRBJ2-1	-	13	CSARVGVDGEQFF
TRBV4-3	TRBJ2-5	-	14	CASSLGGRQGTQYF
TRBV30	TRBJ2-5	-	13	CASWGEQGETQYF
TRBV20-1	TRBJ2-1	TRBD2	19	CSADTMGTSGRGSYNEQFF
TRBV14	TRBJ1-2	-	14	CASSQVVVGHGYTF
TRBV5-1	TRBJ2-7	TRBD1	13	CASRGTGWHEQYF
TRBV7-9	TRBJ1-1	-	14	CASSLGSGLTEAFF
TRBV30	TRBJ1-1	-	14	CAWSVDSLNTEAFF
TRBV7-2	TRBJ2-3	TRBD1	13	CASSQAATGTQYF
TRBV2	TRBJ2-7	TRBD2	16	CASSASRSGGFHEQYF
TRBV5-8	TRBJ2-6	-	16	CASSRGRISGANVLTF
TRBV7-9	TRBJ2-3	-	13	CASSSGPLNTQYF
TRBV29-1	TRBJ2-1	-	11	CSVALKAAKLF
TRBV18	TRBJ2-1	TRBD1	16	CASSPQTGQGDNEQFF
TRBV5-1	TRBJ2-5	TRBD1	15	CASSSRQGSQETQYF
TRBV20-1	TRBJ2-7	TRBD1	14	CSATLGTGTSEQYF
TRBV6-5	TRBJ1-4	TRBD1	14	CASTTDRGGEKLFF
TRBV5-1	TRBJ2-1	TRBD2	17	CASSLTSGKSSYNEQFF
TRBV27	TRBJ2-2	TRBD1	19	CASSTTDRLRGLRTGELFF
TRBV4-2	TRBJ1-1	-	13	CASSNTGTFEAFF
TRBV5-4	TRBJ1-4	-	13	CASSPLPGEKLFF
TRBV18	TRBJ1-2	TRBD1	15	CASSPQETGGFGYTF
TRBV19	TRBJ2-2	TRBD1	15	CASSVGTGGTGELFF
TRBV12-3/TRBV12-4	TRBJ2-1	-	12	CASSPLWGEQFF
TRBV6-2/TRBV6-3	TRBJ2-2	TRBD2	14	CASSYSGGAGELFF
TRBV5-5	TRBJ2-1	TRBD2	15	CASSSGTSSYNEQFF
TRBV30	TRBJ2-2	TRBD1	13	CAWARTGAGELFF